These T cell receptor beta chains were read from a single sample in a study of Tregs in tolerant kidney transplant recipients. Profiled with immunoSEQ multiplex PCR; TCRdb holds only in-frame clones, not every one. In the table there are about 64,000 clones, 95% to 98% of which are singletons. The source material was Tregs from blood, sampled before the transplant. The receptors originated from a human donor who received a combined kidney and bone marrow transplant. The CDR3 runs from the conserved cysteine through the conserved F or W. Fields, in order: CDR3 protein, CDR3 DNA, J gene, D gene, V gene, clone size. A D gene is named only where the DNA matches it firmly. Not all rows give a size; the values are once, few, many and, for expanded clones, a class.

CDR3aa: CASSKKREGRTETQYF
CDR3nt: TGTGCCAGCAGCAAAAAGCGGGAGGGCCGAACAGAGACCCAGTACTTC
j_gene: TRBJ2-5
d_gene: -
v_gene: TRBV21-1
abundance: -

CDR3aa: CASSLGVTNTEAFF
CDR3nt: TGTGCCAGCAGCTTGGGAGTCACGAACACTGAAGCTTTCTTT
j_gene: TRBJ1-1
d_gene: -
v_gene: TRBV11-1
abundance: once

CDR3aa: CAWKGTGGPADTQYF
CDR3nt: TGTGCCTGGAAGGGGACGGGAGGGCCAGCAGATACGCAGTATTTT
j_gene: TRBJ2-3
d_gene: TRBD2
v_gene: TRBV30
abundance: -

CDR3aa: CASSPYRDTHSSYEQYF
CDR3nt: TGTGCCAGCAGCCCATATAGGGACACCCACAGCTCCTACGAGCAGTACTTC
j_gene: TRBJ2-7
d_gene: -
v_gene: TRBV7-3
abundance: -

CDR3aa: CASSLGPRVSREKLFF
CDR3nt: TGCGCCAGCAGCTTGGGCCCCAGGGTTTCGCGGGAAAAACTGTTTTTT
j_gene: TRBJ1-4
d_gene: -
v_gene: TRBV5-1
abundance: -

CDR3aa: CASSLQAGVTGELFF
CDR3nt: TGCGCCAGCAGCTTGCAAGCGGGGGTAACCGGGGAGCTGTTTTTT
j_gene: TRBJ2-2
d_gene: TRBD2
v_gene: TRBV5-1
abundance: -

CDR3aa: CASSLVQGDATNEKLFF
CDR3nt: TGCGCCAGCAGCTTGGTCCAGGGCGATGCAACTAATGAAAAACTGTTTTTT
j_gene: TRBJ1-4
d_gene: -
v_gene: TRBV5-1
abundance: -

CDR3aa: CASSARPRDQPQHF
CDR3nt: TGTGCCAGCAGTGCGCGCCCCAGGGATCAGCCCCAGCATTTT
j_gene: TRBJ1-5
d_gene: -
v_gene: TRBV6-1
abundance: -

CDR3aa: CASARGSSYNSPLHF
CDR3nt: TGTGCCAGCGCGAGGGGGAGCTCCTATAATTCACCCCTCCACTTT
j_gene: TRBJ1-6
d_gene: -
v_gene: TRBV27
abundance: -

CDR3aa: CASSKRSQETQYF
CDR3nt: TGTGCCAGCAGCAAAAGGAGCCAAGAGACCCAGTACTTC
j_gene: TRBJ2-5
d_gene: -
v_gene: TRBV11-2
abundance: -

CDR3aa: CAWSVGGSGETQYF
CDR3nt: TGTGCCTGGAGCGTAGGGGGCTCAGGGGAGACCCAGTACTTC
j_gene: TRBJ2-5
d_gene: TRBD1
v_gene: TRBV30
abundance: -

CDR3aa: CASSPYSVRGQGSYGYTF
CDR3nt: TGTGCCAGCAGCCCCTACTCCGTCCGGGGACAGGGATCCTATGGCTACACCTTC
j_gene: TRBJ1-2
d_gene: TRBD1
v_gene: TRBV9
abundance: -

CDR3aa: CASSITGGPSGQPQHF
CDR3nt: TGTGCCAGTAGTATTACGGGGGGTCCCTCGGGACAGCCCCAGCATTTT
j_gene: TRBJ1-5
d_gene: -
v_gene: TRBV19
abundance: -

CDR3aa: CASSLQGIFTDTQYF
CDR3nt: TGTGCCAGCAGCTTACAGGGGATCTTCACAGATACGCAGTATTTT
j_gene: TRBJ2-3
d_gene: -
v_gene: TRBV7-8
abundance: -

CDR3aa: CAISITGTSGSPLHF
CDR3nt: TGTGCCATCAGTATTACCGGGACATCGGGTTCACCCCTCCACTTT
j_gene: TRBJ1-6
d_gene: -
v_gene: TRBV10-3
abundance: once

CDR3aa: CASSIGKGQYFSGANVLTF
CDR3nt: TGTGCCAGTAGTATAGGAAAGGGACAGTACTTCTCTGGGGCCAACGTCCTGACTTTC
j_gene: TRBJ2-6
d_gene: TRBD1
v_gene: TRBV19
abundance: -

CDR3aa: CASGDPQDYGYTF
CDR3nt: TGTGCCAGCGGTGACCCACAGGACTATGGCTACACCTTC
j_gene: TRBJ1-2
d_gene: -
v_gene: TRBV7-2
abundance: -

CDR3aa: CASTPEISGPQHF
CDR3nt: TGTGCCAGCACCCCCGAGATCAGCGGGCCCCAGCATTTT
j_gene: TRBJ1-5
d_gene: -
v_gene: TRBV7-2
abundance: -

CDR3aa: CASSVRDSALAGLFF
CDR3nt: TGTGCCAGCAGTGTCCGGGACAGTGCGCTGGCCGGGCTGTTTTTT
j_gene: TRBJ2-2
d_gene: TRBD1
v_gene: TRBV6-4
abundance: -

CDR3aa: CASSRTKTGGGETQYF
CDR3nt: TGTGCCAGCAGCCGAACAAAAACAGGGGGCGGAGAGACCCAGTACTTC
j_gene: TRBJ2-5
d_gene: TRBD1
v_gene: TRBV7-9
abundance: once

CDR3aa: CASSRDRGGETQYF
CDR3nt: TGTGCCAGCAGTCGGGACAGGGGGGGAGAGACCCAGTACTTC
j_gene: TRBJ2-5
d_gene: TRBD1
v_gene: TRBV2
abundance: -

CDR3aa: CASSSSGTGGDTQYF
CDR3nt: TGTGCCAGCAGTTCCTCCGGGACAGGGGGAGATACGCAGTATTTT
j_gene: TRBJ2-3
d_gene: TRBD1
v_gene: TRBV28
abundance: -

CDR3aa: CASRDSGTFYGYTF
CDR3nt: TGTGCCAGCAGGGACAGCGGGACATTCTATGGCTACACCTTC
j_gene: TRBJ1-2
d_gene: -
v_gene: TRBV28
abundance: -

CDR3aa: CASSWSTGEQPQHF
CDR3nt: TGTGCCAGCAGTTGGTCGACAGGGGAACAGCCCCAGCATTTT
j_gene: TRBJ1-5
d_gene: TRBD1
v_gene: TRBV2
abundance: -

CDR3aa: CASSLGWGGNEKLFF
CDR3nt: TGTGCCAGCAGCTTAGGGTGGGGGGGGAATGAAAAACTGTTTTTT
j_gene: TRBJ1-4
d_gene: -
v_gene: TRBV7-8
abundance: -

CDR3aa: CASFNDRGLVNEQFF
CDR3nt: TGCGCCAGCTTCAACGACAGGGGGCTTGTCAATGAGCAGTTCTTC
j_gene: TRBJ2-1
d_gene: TRBD1
v_gene: TRBV5-1
abundance: -

CDR3aa: CASSLLRTEAFF
CDR3nt: TGTGCCAGCAGTTTATTGCGTACTGAAGCTTTCTTT
j_gene: TRBJ1-1
d_gene: -
v_gene: TRBV28
abundance: -

CDR3aa: CASSMYTTNYGYTF
CDR3nt: TGTGCCAGCAGCATGTATACTACTAACTATGGCTACACCTTC
j_gene: TRBJ1-2
d_gene: -
v_gene: TRBV21-1
abundance: -

CDR3aa: CASSRVSYEQYF
CDR3nt: TGTGCCAGCAGCCGAGTCTCCTACGAGCAGTACTTC
j_gene: TRBJ2-7
d_gene: -
v_gene: TRBV11-3
abundance: -

CDR3aa: CASSPGQPANTGELFF
CDR3nt: TGTGCCAGCTCACCAGGACAGCCCGCGAACACCGGGGAGCTGTTTTTT
j_gene: TRBJ2-2
d_gene: -
v_gene: TRBV18
abundance: -

CDR3aa: CASSYLGQNTGELFF
CDR3nt: TGTGCCAGCAGTTACCTGGGACAAAACACCGGGGAGCTGTTTTTT
j_gene: TRBJ2-2
d_gene: -
v_gene: TRBV6-5
abundance: -

CDR3aa: CASSIFGTAMGPLHF
CDR3nt: TGTGCCAGTAGTATCTTCGGGACAGCCATGGGGCCCCTCCACTTT
j_gene: TRBJ1-6
d_gene: TRBD1
v_gene: TRBV19
abundance: -

CDR3aa: CASRKGLAGSATGELFF
CDR3nt: TGTGCCAGCAGGAAAGGACTAGCGGGATCCGCCACCGGGGAGCTGTTTTTT
j_gene: TRBJ2-2
d_gene: TRBD2
v_gene: TRBV7-6
abundance: -

CDR3aa: CASSQWGELIGGPNNEQFF
CDR3nt: TGCGCCAGCAGCCAATGGGGAGAACTGATAGGAGGGCCAAACAATGAGCAGTTCTTC
j_gene: TRBJ2-1
d_gene: -
v_gene: TRBV4-1
abundance: once

CDR3aa: CASSLPNRAGEQYF
CDR3nt: TGCGCCAGCAGCTTGCCCAACAGGGCTGGCGAGCAGTACTTC
j_gene: TRBJ2-7
d_gene: -
v_gene: TRBV5-1
abundance: -

CDR3aa: CASSLYRLPNEKLFF
CDR3nt: TGTGCCAGCAGCTTGTATCGACTGCCGAATGAAAAACTGTTTTTT
j_gene: TRBJ1-4
d_gene: -
v_gene: TRBV5-6
abundance: -

CDR3aa: CSVAGVGEKLFF
CDR3nt: TGCAGCGTTGCAGGGGTGGGTGAAAAACTGTTTTTT
j_gene: TRBJ1-4
d_gene: -
v_gene: TRBV29-1
abundance: -

CDR3aa: CASSDLRGSYEQYF
CDR3nt: TGTGCCAGCAGTGATTTACGGGGTTCCTACGAGCAGTACTTC
j_gene: TRBJ2-7
d_gene: -
v_gene: TRBV28
abundance: -

CDR3aa: CASTSPGANVLTF
CDR3nt: TGTGCCAGCACCTCCCCTGGGGCCAACGTCCTGACTTTC
j_gene: TRBJ2-6
d_gene: -
v_gene: TRBV7-3
abundance: -

CDR3aa: CASSSQRGNYNEQFF
CDR3nt: TGCGCCAGCAGCTCCCAGCGGGGAAACTACAATGAGCAGTTCTTC
j_gene: TRBJ2-1
d_gene: TRBD2
v_gene: TRBV5-1
abundance: once

CDR3aa: CASSFGTGLYEQYF
CDR3nt: TGTGCCAGCAGCTTCGGGACAGGACTCTACGAGCAGTACTTC
j_gene: TRBJ2-7
d_gene: TRBD1
v_gene: TRBV11-3
abundance: -

CDR3aa: CASTWGGGGKAFF
CDR3nt: TGTGCCAGCACCTGGGGCGGGGGTGGTAAAGCTTTCTTT
j_gene: TRBJ1-1
d_gene: -
v_gene: TRBV4-2
abundance: once

CDR3aa: CASSLSPGGRNTQYF
CDR3nt: TGTGCCAGCAGCTTAAGTCCGGGGGGGCGAAATACGCAGTATTTT
j_gene: TRBJ2-3
d_gene: TRBD2
v_gene: TRBV7-3
abundance: -

CDR3aa: CASSPGLAGVGEQYF
CDR3nt: TGTGCCAGCTCACCTGGGCTAGCGGGAGTTGGAGAGCAGTACTTC
j_gene: TRBJ2-7
d_gene: TRBD2
v_gene: TRBV18
abundance: -

CDR3aa: CASSDTGYEQYF
CDR3nt: TGTGCCAGCAGTGACACTGGCTACGAGCAGTACTTC
j_gene: TRBJ2-7
d_gene: -
v_gene: TRBV2
abundance: -

CDR3aa: CASSLALSQSPQHF
CDR3nt: TGTGCCAGCAGCTTAGCGCTCAGTCAATCGCCCCAGCATTTT
j_gene: TRBJ1-5
d_gene: -
v_gene: TRBV7-9
abundance: -

CDR3aa: CASSQIAGGPATGELFF
CDR3nt: TGTGCCAGCAGCCAAATAGCGGGAGGGCCGGCCACCGGGGAGCTGTTTTTT
j_gene: TRBJ2-2
d_gene: TRBD2
v_gene: TRBV5-4
abundance: -

CDR3aa: CASSLGQSGTIYF
CDR3nt: TGTGCCAGCAGCCTGGGACAGTCGGGCACCATATATTTT
j_gene: TRBJ1-3
d_gene: TRBD1
v_gene: TRBV5-4
abundance: -

CDR3aa: CASSVDPGGMNEETQYF
CDR3nt: TGTGCCAGCAGCGTAGACCCAGGGGGTATGAATGAAGAGACCCAGTACTTC
j_gene: TRBJ2-5
d_gene: TRBD1
v_gene: TRBV9
abundance: -

CDR3aa: CASSRRTAETNEKLFF
CDR3nt: TGTGCCAGTAGTAGACGGACAGCCGAGACCAATGAAAAACTGTTTTTT
j_gene: TRBJ1-4
d_gene: -
v_gene: TRBV19
abundance: -

CDR3aa: CASSTTVNTEAFF
CDR3nt: TGCGCCAGCAGCACGACAGTGAACACTGAAGCTTTCTTT
j_gene: TRBJ1-1
d_gene: -
v_gene: TRBV5-1
abundance: -

CDR3aa: CASSSRDYNQPQHF
CDR3nt: TGTGCCAGCAGTTCTAGGGACTACAATCAGCCCCAGCATTTT
j_gene: TRBJ1-5
d_gene: -
v_gene: TRBV28
abundance: -

CDR3aa: CASSAGLYQPQHF
CDR3nt: TGTGCCAGCAGCGCGGGCCTCTATCAGCCCCAGCATTTT
j_gene: TRBJ1-5
d_gene: -
v_gene: TRBV14
abundance: -

CDR3aa: CASSLGVGGETQYF
CDR3nt: TGTGCCAGCAGCTTAGGTGTTGGGGGGGAGACCCAGTACTTC
j_gene: TRBJ2-5
d_gene: -
v_gene: TRBV7-2
abundance: -

CDR3aa: CAWSVGGAGTYEQYF
CDR3nt: TGTGCCTGGAGTGTAGGTGGTGCGGGGACCTACGAGCAGTACTTC
j_gene: TRBJ2-7
d_gene: -
v_gene: TRBV30
abundance: -

CDR3aa: CASSGQGGTEAFF
CDR3nt: TGTGCCAGCTCAGGGCAAGGAGGGACTGAAGCTTTCTTT
j_gene: TRBJ1-1
d_gene: -
v_gene: TRBV2
abundance: -

CDR3aa: CASSERGWVEAFF
CDR3nt: TGTGCCAGCAGTGAAAGGGGGTGGGTTGAAGCTTTCTTT
j_gene: TRBJ1-1
d_gene: -
v_gene: TRBV25-1
abundance: -

CDR3aa: CASRIRAGMNEQYF
CDR3nt: TGTGCCAGCAGAATCAGAGCGGGAATGAACGAGCAGTACTTC
j_gene: TRBJ2-7
d_gene: TRBD2
v_gene: TRBV6-5
abundance: once

CDR3aa: CASSLGTNYEQYF
CDR3nt: TGCGCCAGCAGCTTGGGGACAAACTACGAGCAGTACTTC
j_gene: TRBJ2-7
d_gene: -
v_gene: TRBV5-1
abundance: -

CDR3aa: CASSPPREDTQYF
CDR3nt: TGTGCCAGCAGCCCCCCCCGAGAGGATACGCAGTATTTT
j_gene: TRBJ2-3
d_gene: -
v_gene: TRBV7-2
abundance: -